At least ten counts were recorded for the clone carrying this T cell receptor (beta chain). What it binds is not known. The data were obtained in a study of T-cell reconstitution after alpha-beta-depleted transplantation in children. Study findings and constraints: Reported findings indicate that, about two months after transplant, alpha-beta T cells came from several hundred expanded clones, which were derived from non-depleted graft cells.

The library targeted TCRbeta and was prepared with unique molecular identifiers. Each CDR3 protein is one row after TCRdb ran MiXCR on the PCR reads. In the table there are hundreds of thousands of distinct CDR3 sequences, about 11% of which are singletons. The CDR3 length is 15 residues. CDR1 and CDR2 (germline): SGHRS, YFSETQ. Trimming cost V 7 bases and J 6 bases, with 19 bases left between them. The chain has TRBV5-1 and TRBJ1-4; weak D call: TRBD1 (5 bases). The sequences come from PBMCs, collected before TCRalphabeta/CD19-depleted stem cell transplant. The receptor's source is a child aged 2-15 years with inherited bone marrow failure, due to receive a stem cell transplant. The CDR3 loop is CASSKSRQGDEKLFF. The DNA of the CDR3 is TGCGCCAGCTCGAAAAGTCGGCAGGGAGATGAAAAACTGTTTTTT.